One sample yielded the 25 T cell receptor beta chains listed below, sequenced in a study of T-cell reconstitution after alpha-beta-depleted transplantation in children. Construction of the TCRbeta library involved unique molecular identifiers. TCRdb used MiXCR to reprocess the PCR reads, holding one entry per CDR3 protein. Of hundreds of thousands of distinct CDR3 sequences listed, about an eighth are singletons. The sequencing here drew on PBMCs, taken before TCRalphabeta/CD19-depleted stem cell transplant. All receptors come from a girl aged 2 to 10 with congenital amegakaryocytic thrombocytopenia, due to receive a stem cell transplant.

This clonotype was counted between two and nine times. V is TRBV6-5 and J is TRBJ2-5; tentative D call: TRBD2 (5 bases). Per the germline V gene, CDR1 is MNHEY and CDR2 is SVGAGI. V was shortened by 0 bases and J by 10 bases, with 15 bases between the two germline ends. CDR3 length: 14 residues. CDR3 DNA sequence: TGTGCCAGCAGTTACTCCCCGGACCCTGGAGGCCAGTACTTC. It encodes CASSYSPDPGGQYF.

This clonotype was seen a handful of times. The gene calls are TRBV5-1 and TRBJ1-2; D might be TRBD1 (6 bases). V lost 0 bases, J lost 7 bases, and 13 bases lay in between. The CDR3 runs to 14 residues. Germline V lookup: CDR1 SGHRS, CDR2 YFSETQ. The CDR3 sequence is CASSLAPQGPGYTF. The CDR3 nucleotides read TGCGCCAGCAGCTTGGCCCCACAGGGACCTGGCTACACCTTC.

This chain links TRBV28 with TRBJ2-7, with a tentative D call TRBD2 (5 bases). CDR1 is MDHEN and CDR2 is SYDVKM in the germline V gene. The germline V and J ends were trimmed by 6 bases and 4 bases, with 13 bases remaining between them. The CDR3 has 13 amino acids. This CDR3 is CASRGLAQYEQYF. CDR3 coding DNA: TGTGCCAGCAGAGGGCTAGCTCAGTACGAGCAGTACTTC.

The rearrangement links TRBV5-1 to TRBJ2-2; 8 bases align to TRBD2. Trimming at V came to 5 bases and at J to 4 bases, leaving 4 bases not matched to a gene. The CDR3 is 14 residues long. Germline assignment: CDR1 SGHRS and CDR2 YFSETQ. The CDR3 DNA reads TGCGCCAGCAGTCGCCTAGCGGGCACCGGGGAGCTGTTTTTT. This gives the protein CASSRLAGTGELFF.

J is TRBJ1-1 and V is TRBV7-3; D is undetermined. The CDR3 runs 14 residues. Germline CDR1 reads SGHTA; CDR2 reads FQGTGA. Trimming removed 5 bases from V and 4 bases from J, with 14 bases in between. The CDR3 protein is CASSPGPVGTEAFF. The CDR3 DNA is TGTGCCAGCAGCCCGGGCCCCGTTGGCACTGAAGCTTTCTTT.

The chain uses TRBV4-1 and TRBJ2-1; D is unresolved. Germline V lookup: CDR1 MGHRA, CDR2 YSYEKL. Trimming removed 4 bases from V and 5 bases from J, with 21 bases in between. This CDR3 region has 17 residues. The CDR3 DNA reads as TGCGCCAGCAGCCCCAAGATACATCCAACACGGAACAATGAGCAGTTCTTC. It is translated as CASSPKIHPTRNNEQFF.

This clonotype has a handful of counts. This chain uses TRBV20-1 with TRBJ2-1; 11 bases line up with TRBD1. In germline, CDR1 is DFQATT, CDR2 SNEGSKA (reference sequence). The CDR3 length is 14 residues. V gave up 6 bases and J gave up 5 bases; unmatched junction bases: 6. Here the CDR3 reads CSAVPGQGDNEQFF. CDR3 nucleotides: TGCAGTGCCGTGCCGGGACAGGGGGACAATGAGCAGTTCTTC.

V and J are TRBV20-1 and TRBJ1-5, with no clear D. Trimming removed 1 base at V and 5 bases at J, with 9 bases between. This CDR3 is built from 13 residues. The germline V gene has CDR1 DFQATT and CDR2 SNEGSKA (reference sequence). The CDR3 DNA reads as TGCAGTGCTAGAGTGCTTGGCGATCAGCCCCAGCATTTT. Its translation is CSARVLGDQPQHF.

J is TRBJ2-3 and V is TRBV5-1, with 11 bases lining up with TRBD2. Germline V CDR1 and CDR2: SGHRS, YFSETQ. With 3 bases clipped from V and 5 bases from J, the junction kept 8 bases outside the gene matches. The CDR3 loop spans 16 amino acids. CDR3 DNA: TGCGCCAGCAGCTATGTAGCGGGAGGGCCGGGAGATACGCAGTATTTT. Protein sequence: CASSYVAGGPGDTQYF.

This clonotype was picked up many times. The genes are TRBV10-3 and TRBJ2-3; unclear D gene. CDR1 ENHRY and CDR2 SYGVKD come from the germline V gene. The CDR3 spans 17 residues. The germline V and J ends were trimmed by 0 bases and 1 base, with 14 bases remaining between them. CDR3 in amino acids: CAISESRSPSRTDTQYF. CDR3 coding DNA: TGTGCCATCAGTGAGTCGAGGTCACCTAGTCGCACAGATACGCAGTATTTT.

The chain has TRBV7-2 and TRBJ2-5; D is unresolved. Trimming took 2 bases from V and 2 from J, leaving 9 bases between them. CDR3 length equals 14 residues. Germline V gene lookup returns CDR1 SGHTA and CDR2 FQGNSA. CDR3 amino acids: CASSLRFRQETQYF. The CDR3 nucleotides are TGTGCCAGCAGCTTAAGGTTCCGTCAAGAGACCCAGTACTTC.

This clonotype was recorded at least ten times. The chain uses TRBV5-1 and TRBJ2-1; 9 bases match TRBD1. With 2 bases clipped from V and 2 bases from J, the junction kept 8 bases outside the gene matches. The germline V gene encodes CDR1 SGHRS and CDR2 YFSETQ. This CDR3 comprises 17 residues. Written as DNA, the CDR3 is TGCGCCAGCAGCTTAATTACCGGGACAGGGCCCTACAATGAGCAGTTCTTC. Its protein product is CASSLITGTGPYNEQFF.

The chain carries TRBV20-1 and TRBJ2-6, with D tentatively TRBD2 (6 bases). V lost 6 bases, J lost 0 bases, and 12 bases lay in between. The CDR3 runs to 15 residues. Germline V CDR1 and CDR2: DFQATT, SNEGSKA (reference sequence). Here the CDR3 reads CSAAGLSSGANVLTF. The CDR3 DNA follows: TGCAGTGCCGCGGGACTGAGCTCTGGGGCCAACGTCCTGACTTTC.

About this clonotype itself: Given a much more abundant clone one base away, this may be a read error. The V and J genes are TRBV7-9 and TRBJ2-6; D remains unclear. The CDR3 runs to 16 residues. Germline lookup yields CDR1 SEHNR and CDR2 FQNEAQ (reference sequence). CDR3 amino acids: CASSLVRNSGVNVLTF. The DNA for the CDR3 is TGTGCCAGCAGCTTAGTCCGGAACTCTGGGGTCAACGTCCTGACTTTC. The complete variable domain, with remaining parts taken from reference TRBV7-9 and TRBJ2-6, reads DTGVSQNPRHKITKRGQNVTFRCDPISEHNRLYWYRQTLGQGPEFLTYFQNEAQLEKSRLLSDRFSAERPKGSFSTLEIQRTEQGDSAMYLCASSLVRNSGVNVLTFGAGSRLTVL.

The sample holds many counts of this clonotype. The junction shows a germline mismatch at one end, possibly a read error. The rearrangement links TRBV20-1 to TRBJ2-7, with D uncertain. There are 11 residues in the CDR3. Germline V gives CDR1 DFQATT, CDR2 SNEGSKA (reference sequence). CDR3 nucleotide sequence: TGCAGTGCCCCAGAAACTAAATTCCAAGTCTTC. Protein: CSAPETKFQVF.

In its sample, this clonotype was seen a few times. The J gene is TRBJ2-1, the V gene TRBV11-1, with a tentative D call TRBD2 (6 bases). The CDR3 consists of 18 residues. Trimming left V 3 bases short and J 3 bases short, with 21 bases between. CDR1 and CDR2 (germline): SGHAT, FQDESV (reference sequence). CDR3 loop: CASSFFVRGFSDYNEQFF. CDR3 nucleotide sequence: TGTGCCAGCAGCTTCTTTGTTCGGGGGTTTTCGGACTACAATGAGCAGTTCTTC.

Comments on this clonotype: A much bigger clone sits one base away, suggesting this may be a read error. This chain links TRBV12-3 or TRBV12-4 with TRBJ2-1; D is unresolved. The CDR3 runs 14 residues. The CDR3 reads CASSRLIGYNEQLF. CDR3 nucleotides: TGTGCCAGCAGCCGCTTGATCGGTTACAATGAGCAGTTGTTC.

This clonotype has only a few counts. This CDR3 is CATSSPGNWYEQYF. DNA of the CDR3: TGTGCCACCAGCAGCCCCGGGAATTGGTACGAGCAGTACTTC. This chain joins TRBV15 and TRBJ2-7, with D perhaps TRBD2 (5 bases). This CDR3 has 14 amino acids. V gave up 3 bases and J gave up 4 bases, with 13 bases separating them. Germline CDR1 and CDR2: LNHNV and YYDKDF (reference sequence).

The J gene is TRBJ2-5, the V gene TRBV4-2, with TRBD1 matching 8 bases. This CDR3 has 13 amino acids. The germline V gene has CDR1 LGHNA and CDR2 YNFKEQ. J gave up 4 bases and V 10 bases, and 8 bases lay outside the gene matches. The DNA for the CDR3 is TGTGCCATCGGCCCGGGACAGGCAGAGACCCAGTACTTC. Translated, it gives CAIGPGQAETQYF.

Many counts were recorded for this clonotype. CDR3 amino acids: CASKPPAEETQYF. The CDR3 coding sequence is TGTGCCAGCAAACCTCCCGCGGAAGAGACCCAGTACTTC. V and J are TRBV28 and TRBJ2-5; D not certain. CDR3 length: 13 amino acids. CDR1 MDHEN and CDR2 SYDVKM come from the germline V gene. Trimming shortened V by 7 bases and J by 3 bases, and 12 bases separated the two germline ends.

The V and J genes are TRBV6-1 and TRBJ2-7; no definite D call. The CDR3 covers 11 residues. Per the germline V gene, CDR1 is MNHNS and CDR2 is SASEGT. Trimming pared 10 bases from V and 2 bases from J, leaving 9 bases between. CDR3 DNA: TGTGCCACTGACTTCGCCTACGAGCAGTACTTC. Amino acids: CATDFAYEQYF.

The chain carries TRBV12-3 or TRBV12-4 and TRBJ2-7, with unresolved D. The CDR3 loop spans 14 amino acids. V dropped 5 bases and J dropped 7 bases, with 18 bases sitting between them. The CDR3: CASSPLAALGEQYF. CDR3 coding DNA: TGTGCCAGCAGTCCTCTCGCGGCCTTGGGTGAGCAGTACTTC.

This chain uses TRBV14 with TRBJ2-7; D is perhaps TRBD1 or TRBD2 (5 bases each). CDR1 SGHDN and CDR2 FVKESK come from the germline V gene. V dropped 4 bases and J dropped 3 bases, with 13 bases sitting between them. The CDR3 runs to 14 residues. The CDR3 nucleotides read TGTGCCAGCAGCCTAGGGACCTGGGGCTACGAGCAGTACTTC. It specifies CASSLGTWGYEQYF.

This clonotype was counted only a few times. V is TRBV30 and J is TRBJ2-3, with TRBD2 matching 10 bases. Germline V gene data show CDR1 as GTSNPN and CDR2 as SVGIG (reference sequence). The CDR3 runs 16 residues. With V trimmed by 3 bases and J by 3 bases, 9 bases remained unmatched. The DNA of the CDR3 is TGTGCCTGGAGGGATCTAGCGGGAGATTGGACAGATACGCAGTATTTT. Its protein product is CAWRDLAGDWTDTQYF.

About this clonotype itself: Its ends do not fully match the called genes, so a read error is possible. This sequence joins TRBV5-1 and TRBJ1-1, with D hard to call. The V gene's germline CDR1 is SGHRS and CDR2 YFSETQ. This CDR3 contains 15 residues. CDR3 region: CASSSHPEGNTEAFF. DNA of the CDR3: TGCGCCAGCAGCTCGCATCCCGAAGGAAACACTGAAGCTTTCTTC.